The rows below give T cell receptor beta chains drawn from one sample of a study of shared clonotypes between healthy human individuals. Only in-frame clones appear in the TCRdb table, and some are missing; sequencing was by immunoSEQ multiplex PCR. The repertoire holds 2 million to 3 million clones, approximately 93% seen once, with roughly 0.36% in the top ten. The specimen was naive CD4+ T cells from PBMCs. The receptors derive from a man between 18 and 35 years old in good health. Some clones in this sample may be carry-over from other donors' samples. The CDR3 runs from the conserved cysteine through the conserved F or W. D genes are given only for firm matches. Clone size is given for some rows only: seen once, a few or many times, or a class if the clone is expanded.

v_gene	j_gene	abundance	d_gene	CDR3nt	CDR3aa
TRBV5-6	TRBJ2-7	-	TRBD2	TGTGCCAGCAGCTTGGGACTAGCAGATAACTACGAGCAGTACTTC	CASSLGLADNYEQYF
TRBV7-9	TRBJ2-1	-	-	TGTGCCAGCAGCTACCTCGCGGTGCAGTTCTTC	CASSYLAVQFF
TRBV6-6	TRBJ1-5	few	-	TGTGCCAGCAGTTACTCGGGCGGATATCAGCCCCAGCATTTT	CASSYSGGYQPQHF
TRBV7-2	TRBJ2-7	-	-	TGTGCCAGCAGCCAAGGCGGCAGAGGCGAGCAGTACTTC	CASSQGGRGEQYF
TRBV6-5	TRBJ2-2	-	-	TGTGCCAGCAGTTACTTCGGGGGCGGAAGCGGGGAGCTGTTTTTT	CASSYFGGGSGELFF
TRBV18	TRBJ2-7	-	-	TGTGCCAGCTCACCGGGCTGGGGCGGCGAGCAGTACTTC	CASSPGWGGEQYF
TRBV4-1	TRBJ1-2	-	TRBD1	TGCGCCAGCAGCCAACGGGACAGGGGGAACTATGGCTACACCTTC	CASSQRDRGNYGYTF
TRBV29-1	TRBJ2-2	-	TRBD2	TGCAGCGTTCCCCTGGCGGGAGGGCCAGGCGGGGAGCTGTTTTTT	CSVPLAGGPGGELFF
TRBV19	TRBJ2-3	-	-	TGTGCCAGTAGTATAGAGGCTGGTACGCAGTATTTT	CASSIEAGTQYF
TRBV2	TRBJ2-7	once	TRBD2	TGTGCCAGCACCCCTGATGGGAGCGGGAGTTTGTTTCGGTACTTC	CASTPDGSGSLFRYF
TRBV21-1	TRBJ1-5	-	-	TGTGCCAGCAGGAGGGGGGGTCTGCAGCCCCAGCATTTT	CASRRGGLQPQHF
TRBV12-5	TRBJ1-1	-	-	TGTGCTAGTGGCCCGGACAGCTTTGAAGCTTTCTTT	CASGPDSFEAFF
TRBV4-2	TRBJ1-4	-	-	TGTGCCAGCAGCCAAGATGTAGGGGCTTATTCAGCAAAACTGTTTTTT	CASSQDVGAYSAKLFF
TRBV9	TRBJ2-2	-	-	TGTGCCAGCAGCGCGGCCTCAGGATTGGGGGCCGGGGAGCTGTTTTTT	CASSAASGLGAGELFF
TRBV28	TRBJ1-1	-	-	TGTGCCAGCAGTCCCAGGGGCTCGGCTTTCTTT	CASSPRGSAFF
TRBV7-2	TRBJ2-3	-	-	TGTGCCAGCAGTTTATTGGTGGATACGCAGTATTTT	CASSLLVDTQYF
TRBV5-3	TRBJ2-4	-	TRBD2	TGTGCCAGAAGCCTCACCAGACTAGCCCCAGCCAAAAACATTCAGTACTTC	CARSLTRLAPAKNIQYF
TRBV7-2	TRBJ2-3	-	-	TGTGCCAGCAGCTTAAGCCACTCCACAGATACGCAGTATTTT	CASSLSHSTDTQYF
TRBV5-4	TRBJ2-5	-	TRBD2	TGTGCCAGCAGCAAAGGGGGACTAGGGGCGAGAGAGACCCAGTACTTC	CASSKGGLGARETQYF
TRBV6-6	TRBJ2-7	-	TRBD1	TGTGCCAGCAGTCAGGGGGTAGGGGCCTCCTACGAGCAGTACTTC	CASSQGVGASYEQYF
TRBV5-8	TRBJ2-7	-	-	TGTGCCAGCAGCTTGCTGAACGAGCAGTACTTC	CASSLLNEQYF
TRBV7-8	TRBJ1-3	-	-	TGTGCCAGCAGCCTCGGGGCCTACTCTGGAAACACCATATATTTT	CASSLGAYSGNTIYF
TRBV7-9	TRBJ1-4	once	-	TGTGCCAGCAGCCCTATCGGTCGTGAAAAACTGTTTTTT	CASSPIGREKLFF
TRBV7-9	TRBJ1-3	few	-	TGTGCCAGCAGTGGAAACTACGGGGCTCAACTTGGGAACACCATATATTTT	CASSGNYGAQLGNTIYF